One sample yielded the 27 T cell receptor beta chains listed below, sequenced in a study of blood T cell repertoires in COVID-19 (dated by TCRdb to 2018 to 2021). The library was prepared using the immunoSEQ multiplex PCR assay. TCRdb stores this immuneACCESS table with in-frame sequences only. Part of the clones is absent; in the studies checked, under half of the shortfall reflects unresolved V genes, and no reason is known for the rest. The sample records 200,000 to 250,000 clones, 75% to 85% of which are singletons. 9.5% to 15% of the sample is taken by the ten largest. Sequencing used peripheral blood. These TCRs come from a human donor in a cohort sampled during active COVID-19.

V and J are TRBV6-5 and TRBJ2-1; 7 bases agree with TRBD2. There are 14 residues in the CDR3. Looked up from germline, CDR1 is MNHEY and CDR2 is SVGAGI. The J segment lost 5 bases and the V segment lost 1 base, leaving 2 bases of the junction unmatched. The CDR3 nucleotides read TGTGCCAGCAGTTACTGGCTAGCGGACAATGAGCAGTTCTTC. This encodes CASSYWLADNEQFF.

The CDR3 DNA follows: TGTGCCAGCAGCCTTCAGGATTCAGGCGATCAGCCCCAGCATTTT. Its translation is CASSLQDSGDQPQHF. The chain uses TRBV3-1 (or the pseudogene TRBV3-2) and TRBJ1-5, with no clear D. This CDR3 contains 15 residues. CDR1 and CDR2 from the germline V gene are LGHDT and YNNKEL (reference sequence). Trimming removed 4 bases from V and 5 bases from J, with 15 bases in between.

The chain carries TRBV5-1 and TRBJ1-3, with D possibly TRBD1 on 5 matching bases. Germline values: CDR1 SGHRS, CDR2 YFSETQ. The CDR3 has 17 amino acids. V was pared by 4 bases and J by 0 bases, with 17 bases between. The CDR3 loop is CASSPLDSTYSGNTIYF. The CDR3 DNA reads TGCGCCAGCAGCCCTCTCGACAGTACCTACTCTGGAAACACCATATATTTT.

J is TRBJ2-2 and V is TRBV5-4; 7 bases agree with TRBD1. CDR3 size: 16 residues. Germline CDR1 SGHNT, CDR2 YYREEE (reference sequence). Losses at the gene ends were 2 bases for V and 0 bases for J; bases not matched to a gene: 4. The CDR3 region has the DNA TGTGCCAGCAGCTTACCGGGACAGACGAACACCGGGGAGCTGTTTTTT. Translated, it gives CASSLPGQTNTGELFF.

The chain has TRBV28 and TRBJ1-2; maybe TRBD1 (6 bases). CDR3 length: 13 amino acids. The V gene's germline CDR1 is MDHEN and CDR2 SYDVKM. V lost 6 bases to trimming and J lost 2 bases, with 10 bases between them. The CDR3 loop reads CASRSGQNYGYTF. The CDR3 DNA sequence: TGTGCCAGCAGATCGGGACAAAACTATGGCTACACCTTC.

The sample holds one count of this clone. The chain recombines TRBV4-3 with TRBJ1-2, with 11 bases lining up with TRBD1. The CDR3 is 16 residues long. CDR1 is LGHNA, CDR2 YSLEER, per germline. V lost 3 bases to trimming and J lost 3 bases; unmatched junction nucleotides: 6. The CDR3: CASSQTRTGGYYGYTF. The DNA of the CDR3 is TGCGCCAGCAGCCAGACCCGGACAGGGGGCTACTATGGCTACACCTTC.

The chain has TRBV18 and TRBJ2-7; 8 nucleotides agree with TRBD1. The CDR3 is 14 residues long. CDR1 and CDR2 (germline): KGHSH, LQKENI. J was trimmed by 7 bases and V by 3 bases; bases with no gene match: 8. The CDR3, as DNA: TGTGCCAGCTCACCCCTCCCAGGGGGCATTGAGCAGTACTTC. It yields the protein CASSPLPGGIEQYF.

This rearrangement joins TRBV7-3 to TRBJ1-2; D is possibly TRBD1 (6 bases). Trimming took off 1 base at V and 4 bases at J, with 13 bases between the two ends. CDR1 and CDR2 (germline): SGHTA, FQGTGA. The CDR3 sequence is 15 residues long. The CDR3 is CASSLNPGQFYGYTF. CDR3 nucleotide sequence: TGTGCCAGCAGCTTAAATCCCGGACAGTTCTATGGCTACACCTTC.

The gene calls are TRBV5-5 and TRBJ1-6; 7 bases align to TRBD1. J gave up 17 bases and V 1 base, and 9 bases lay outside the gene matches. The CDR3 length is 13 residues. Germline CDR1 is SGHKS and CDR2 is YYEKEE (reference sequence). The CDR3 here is CASSLMGRQGVHF. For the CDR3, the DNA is TGTGCCAGCAGCTTGATGGGTCGACAGGGTGTCCACTTT.

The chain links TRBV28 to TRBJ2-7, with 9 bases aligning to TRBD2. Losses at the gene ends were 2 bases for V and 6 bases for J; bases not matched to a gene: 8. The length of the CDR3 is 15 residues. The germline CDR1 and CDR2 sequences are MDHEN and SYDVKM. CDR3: CASSLGLARVSEQYF. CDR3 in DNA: TGTGCCAGCAGTTTAGGACTAGCGAGGGTAAGCGAGCAGTACTTC.

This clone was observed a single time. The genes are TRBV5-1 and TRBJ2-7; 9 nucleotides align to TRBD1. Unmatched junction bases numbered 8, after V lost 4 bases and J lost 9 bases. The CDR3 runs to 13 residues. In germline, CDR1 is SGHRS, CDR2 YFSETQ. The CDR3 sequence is CASSPGQGMGQYF. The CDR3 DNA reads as TGCGCCAGCAGCCCGGGACAGGGAATGGGGCAGTACTTC.

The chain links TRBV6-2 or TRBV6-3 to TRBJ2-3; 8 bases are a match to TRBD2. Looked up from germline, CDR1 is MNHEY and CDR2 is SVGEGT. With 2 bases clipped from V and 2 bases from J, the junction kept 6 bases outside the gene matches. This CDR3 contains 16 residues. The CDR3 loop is CASSYPTSGYTDTQYF. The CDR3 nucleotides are TGTGCCAGCAGTTACCCCACTAGCGGCTACACAGATACGCAGTATTTT.

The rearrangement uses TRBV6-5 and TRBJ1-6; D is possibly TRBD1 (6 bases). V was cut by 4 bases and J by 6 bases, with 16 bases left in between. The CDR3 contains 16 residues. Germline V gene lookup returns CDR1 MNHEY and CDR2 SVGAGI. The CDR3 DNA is TGTGCCAGCAGTTCAACTGGGGGGGCGAGTAATTCACCCCTCCACTTT. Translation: CASSSTGGASNSPLHF.

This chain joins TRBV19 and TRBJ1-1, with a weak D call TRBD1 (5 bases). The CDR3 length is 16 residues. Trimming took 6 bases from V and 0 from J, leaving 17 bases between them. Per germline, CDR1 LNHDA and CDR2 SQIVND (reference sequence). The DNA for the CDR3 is TGTGCCAGTAGCCCGGGACTCCGTCTTATGAACACTGAAGCTTTCTTT. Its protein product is CASSPGLRLMNTEAFF.

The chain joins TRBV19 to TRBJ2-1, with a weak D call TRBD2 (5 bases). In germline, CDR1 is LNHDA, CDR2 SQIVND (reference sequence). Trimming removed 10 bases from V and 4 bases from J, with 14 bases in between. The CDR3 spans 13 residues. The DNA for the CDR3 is TGTGCCACCTCTAGGACGGGATACAATGAGCAGTTCTTC. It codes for CATSRTGYNEQFF. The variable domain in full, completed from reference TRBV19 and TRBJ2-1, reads DGGITQSPKYLFRKEGQNVTLSCEQNLNHDAMYWYRQDPGQGLRLIYYSQIVNDFQKGDIAEGYSVSREKKESFPLTVTSAQKNPTAFYLCATSRTGYNEQFFGPGTRLTVL.

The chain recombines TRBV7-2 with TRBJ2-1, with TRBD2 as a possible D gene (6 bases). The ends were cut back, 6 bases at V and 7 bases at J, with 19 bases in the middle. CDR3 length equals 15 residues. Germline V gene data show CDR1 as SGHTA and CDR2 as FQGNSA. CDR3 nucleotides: TGTGCCAGCAGTCCAAGCGGACTATCTGTTAATGAGCAGTTCTTC. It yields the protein CASSPSGLSVNEQFF. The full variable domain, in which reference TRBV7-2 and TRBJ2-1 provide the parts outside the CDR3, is GAGVSQSPSNKVTEKGKDVELRCDPISGHTALYWYRQSLGQGLEFLIYFQGNSAPDKSGLPSDRFSAERTGGSVSTLTIQRTQQEDSAVYLCASSPSGLSVNEQFFGPGTRLTVL.

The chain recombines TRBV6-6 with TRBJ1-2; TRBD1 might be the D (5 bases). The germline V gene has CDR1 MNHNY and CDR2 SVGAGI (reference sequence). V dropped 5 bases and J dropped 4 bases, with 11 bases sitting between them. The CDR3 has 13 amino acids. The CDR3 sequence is CASSPSGGYGYTF. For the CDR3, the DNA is TGTGCCAGCAGTCCCTCGGGGGGCTATGGCTACACCTTC.

The CDR3 region is CAVWEGNPIRGYTF. CDR3 sequence (DNA): TGTGCCGTATGGGAGGGGAATCCTATCCGAGGCTACACCTTC. The chain links TRBV10-3 to TRBJ1-2, with a possible D match to TRBD1 (5 bases). The V end lost 11 bases, the J end lost 8 bases, and 24 bases lay between the germline ends. Germline assignment: CDR1 ENHRY and CDR2 SYGVKD. The CDR3 contains 14 residues.

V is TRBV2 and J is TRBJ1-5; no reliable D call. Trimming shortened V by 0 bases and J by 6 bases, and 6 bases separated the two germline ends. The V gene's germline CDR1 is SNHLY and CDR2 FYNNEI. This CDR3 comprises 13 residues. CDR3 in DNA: TGTGCCAGCAGTGAAGCGCCCGGTCAGCCCCAGCATTTT. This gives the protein CASSEAPGQPQHF.

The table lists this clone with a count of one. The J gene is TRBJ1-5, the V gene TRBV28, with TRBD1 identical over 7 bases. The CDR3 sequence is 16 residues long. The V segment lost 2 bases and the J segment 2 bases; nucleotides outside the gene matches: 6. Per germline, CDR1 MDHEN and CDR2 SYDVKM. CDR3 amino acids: CASSLTQGVGNQPQHF. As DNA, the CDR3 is TGTGCCAGCAGTTTAACCCAGGGGGTAGGCAATCAGCCCCAGCATTTT.

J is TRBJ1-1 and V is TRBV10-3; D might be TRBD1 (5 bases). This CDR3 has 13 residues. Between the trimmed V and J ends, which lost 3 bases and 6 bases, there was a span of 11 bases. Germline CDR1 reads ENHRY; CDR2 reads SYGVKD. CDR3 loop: CAISDQGFPEAFF. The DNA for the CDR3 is TGTGCCATCAGTGACCAGGGTTTCCCTGAAGCTTTCTTT.

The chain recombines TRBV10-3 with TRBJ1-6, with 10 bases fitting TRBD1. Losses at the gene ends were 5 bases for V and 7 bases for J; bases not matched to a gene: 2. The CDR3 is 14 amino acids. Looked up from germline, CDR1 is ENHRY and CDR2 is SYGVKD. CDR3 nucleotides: TGTGCCATCAGTTTGGGACAGGGGAATTCACCCCTCCACTTT. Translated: CAISLGQGNSPLHF.

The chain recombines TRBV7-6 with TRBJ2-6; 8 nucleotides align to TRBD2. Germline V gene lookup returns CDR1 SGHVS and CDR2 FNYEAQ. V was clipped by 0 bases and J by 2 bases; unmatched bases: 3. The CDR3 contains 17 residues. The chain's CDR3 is CASSLASGGAGANVLTF. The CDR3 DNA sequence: TGTGCCAGCAGCTTAGCGTCGGGAGGGGCTGGGGCCAACGTCCTGACTTTC.

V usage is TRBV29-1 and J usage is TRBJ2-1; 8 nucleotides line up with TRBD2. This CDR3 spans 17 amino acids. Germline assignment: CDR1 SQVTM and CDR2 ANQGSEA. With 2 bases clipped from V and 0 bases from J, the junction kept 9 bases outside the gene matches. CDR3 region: CSVERRGAGASYNEQFF. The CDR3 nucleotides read TGCAGCGTTGAACGCCGCGGAGCGGGAGCCTCCTACAATGAGCAGTTCTTC.

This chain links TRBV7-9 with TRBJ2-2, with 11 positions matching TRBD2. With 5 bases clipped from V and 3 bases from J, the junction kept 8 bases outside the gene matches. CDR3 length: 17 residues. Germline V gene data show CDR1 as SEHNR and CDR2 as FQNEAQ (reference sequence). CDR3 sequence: CASSESSGRAYTGELFF. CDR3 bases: TGTGCCAGCAGCGAGAGTAGCGGGAGGGCGTACACCGGGGAGCTGTTTTTT.

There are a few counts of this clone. The CDR3 region is CASSPNHRQGPGNTIYF. Here the CDR3 DNA reads TGTGCCAGCAGTCCCAACCATCGACAGGGCCCGGGAAACACCATATATTTT. This chain links TRBV27 with TRBJ1-3, with TRBD1 identical over 7 bases. Germline CDR1 is MNHEY and CDR2 is SMNVEV (reference sequence). J was trimmed by 4 bases and V by 5 bases; bases with no gene match: 14. This CDR3 is built from 17 residues.

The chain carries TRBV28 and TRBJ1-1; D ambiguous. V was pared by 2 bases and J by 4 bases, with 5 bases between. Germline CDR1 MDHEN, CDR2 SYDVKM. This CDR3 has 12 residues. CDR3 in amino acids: CASSLAGTEAFF. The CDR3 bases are TGTGCCAGCAGTTTAGCGGGCACTGAAGCTTTCTTT.